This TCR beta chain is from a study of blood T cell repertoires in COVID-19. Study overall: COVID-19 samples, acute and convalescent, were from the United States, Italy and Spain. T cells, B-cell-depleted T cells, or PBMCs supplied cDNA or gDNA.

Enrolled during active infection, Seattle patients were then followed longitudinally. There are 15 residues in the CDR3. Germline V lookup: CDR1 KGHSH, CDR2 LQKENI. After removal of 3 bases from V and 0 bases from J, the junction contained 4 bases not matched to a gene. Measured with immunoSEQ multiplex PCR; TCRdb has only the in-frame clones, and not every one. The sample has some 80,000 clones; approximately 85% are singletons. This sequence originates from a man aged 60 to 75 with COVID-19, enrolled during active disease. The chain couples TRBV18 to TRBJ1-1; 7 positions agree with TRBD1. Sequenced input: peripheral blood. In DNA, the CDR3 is TGTGCCAGCTCACCCAACACAGGGGTGAACACTGAAGCTTTCTTT. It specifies CASSPNTGVNTEAFF. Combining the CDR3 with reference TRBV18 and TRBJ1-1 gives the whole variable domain NAGVMQNPRHLVRRRGQEARLRCSPMKGHSHVYWYRQLPEEGLKFMVYLQKENIIDESGMPKERFSAEFPKEGPSILRIQQVVRGDSAAYFCASSPNTGVNTEAFFGQGTRLTVV.